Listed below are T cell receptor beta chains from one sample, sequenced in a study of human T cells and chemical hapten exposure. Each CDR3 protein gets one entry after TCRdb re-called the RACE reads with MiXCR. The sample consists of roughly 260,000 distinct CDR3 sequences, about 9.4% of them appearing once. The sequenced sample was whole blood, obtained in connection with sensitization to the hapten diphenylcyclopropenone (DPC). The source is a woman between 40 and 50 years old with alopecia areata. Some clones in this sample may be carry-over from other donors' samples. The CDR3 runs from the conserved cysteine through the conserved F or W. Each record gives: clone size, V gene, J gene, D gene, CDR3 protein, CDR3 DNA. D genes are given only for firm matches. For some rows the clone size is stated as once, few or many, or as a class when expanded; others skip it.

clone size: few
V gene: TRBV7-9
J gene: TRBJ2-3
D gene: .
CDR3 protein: CASSLFRLTTDTQYF
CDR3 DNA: TGTGCCAGCAGCTTATTTCGACTAACCACAGATACGCAGTATTTT

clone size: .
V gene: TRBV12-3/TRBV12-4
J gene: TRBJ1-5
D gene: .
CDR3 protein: CASSLSGIRNQPQHF
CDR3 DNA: TGTGCCAGCAGTTTATCAGGGATCCGCAATCAGCCCCAGCATTTT

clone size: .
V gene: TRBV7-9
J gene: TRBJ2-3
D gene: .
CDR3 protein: CASSLGLGTTSTDTQYF
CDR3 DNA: TGTGCCAGCAGCTTAGGTTTGGGGACAACTAGCACAGATACGCAGTATTTT

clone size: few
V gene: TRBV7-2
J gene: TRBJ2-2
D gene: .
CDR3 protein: CASSLAGDTGELFF
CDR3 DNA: TGTGCCAGCAGCTTAGCGGGAGACACCGGGGAGCTGTTTTTT

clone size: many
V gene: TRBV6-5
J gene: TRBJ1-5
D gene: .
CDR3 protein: CASSYSWDNNQPQHF
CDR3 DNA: TGTGCCAGCAGTTACTCGTGGGACAATAATCAGCCCCAGCATTTT

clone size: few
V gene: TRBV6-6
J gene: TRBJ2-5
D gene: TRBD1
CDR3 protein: CASSLRDSPETQYF
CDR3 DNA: TGTGCCAGCAGTCTCCGGGACAGCCCAGAGACCCAGTACTTC

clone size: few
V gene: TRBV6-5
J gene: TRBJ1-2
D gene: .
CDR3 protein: CASSYSSINYGYTF
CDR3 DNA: TGTGCCAGCAGTTACTCGAGCATCAACTATGGCTACACCTTC

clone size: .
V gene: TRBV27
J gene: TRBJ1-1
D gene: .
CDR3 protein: CASSLRQGETFF
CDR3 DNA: TGTGCCAGCAGTTTACGTCAGGGCGAAACTTTCTTT

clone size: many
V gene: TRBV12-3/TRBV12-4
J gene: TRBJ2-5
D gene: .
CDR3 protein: CASSFADQETQYF
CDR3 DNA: TGTGCCAGCAGTTTCGCAGACCAAGAGACCCAGTACTTC

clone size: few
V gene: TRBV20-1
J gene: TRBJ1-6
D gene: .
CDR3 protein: CSARARGSYNSPLHF
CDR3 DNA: TGCAGTGCTAGAGCTCGGGGATCCTATAATTCACCCCTCCACTTT

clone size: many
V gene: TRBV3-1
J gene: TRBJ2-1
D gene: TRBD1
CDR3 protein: CASSPLTGARGEQFF
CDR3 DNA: TGTGCCAGCAGCCCCCTGACAGGGGCGAGGGGTGAGCAGTTCTTC

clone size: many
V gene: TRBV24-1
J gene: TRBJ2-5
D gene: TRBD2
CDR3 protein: CATSPEGRGPETQYF
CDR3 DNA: TGTGCCACCAGTCCCGAAGGGAGGGGTCCAGAGACCCAGTACTTC

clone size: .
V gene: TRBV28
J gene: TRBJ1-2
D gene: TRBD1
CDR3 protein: CASSSTGAYGYTF
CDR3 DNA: TGTGCCAGCAGTTCGACAGGGGCTTATGGCTACACCTTC

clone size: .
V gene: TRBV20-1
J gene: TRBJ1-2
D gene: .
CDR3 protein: CSARDPRTAINYGYTF
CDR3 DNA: TGCAGTGCTAGAGATCCTCGGACAGCTATTAACTATGGCTACACCTTC

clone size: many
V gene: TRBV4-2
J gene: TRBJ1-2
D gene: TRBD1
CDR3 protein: CASSPRTGRDYGYTF
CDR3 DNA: TGTGCCAGCAGCCCCCGGACAGGGAGGGACTATGGCTACACCTTC

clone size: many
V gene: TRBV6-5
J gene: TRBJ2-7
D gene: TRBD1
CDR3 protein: CASSTRTGGIYEQYF
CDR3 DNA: TGTGCCAGCAGTACCCGGACAGGGGGGATTTACGAGCAGTACTTC

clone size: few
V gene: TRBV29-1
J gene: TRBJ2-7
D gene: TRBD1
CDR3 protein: CSVEDPDRGLQYF
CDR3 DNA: TGCAGCGTTGAAGATCCGGACAGGGGGCTGCAGTACTTC

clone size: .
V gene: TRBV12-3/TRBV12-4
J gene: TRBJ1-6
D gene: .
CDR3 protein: CASRRVENSPLHF
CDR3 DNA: TGTGCCAGCAGACGGGTGGAAAATTCACCCCTCCACTTT

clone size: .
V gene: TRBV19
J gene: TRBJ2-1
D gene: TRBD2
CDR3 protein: CASSMGGSAYNEQFF
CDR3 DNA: TGTGCCAGTAGTATGGGCGGGAGCGCATACAATGAGCAGTTCTTC

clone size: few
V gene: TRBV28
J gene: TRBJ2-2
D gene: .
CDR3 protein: CASASANTGELFF
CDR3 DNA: TGTGCCAGCGCGTCAGCGAACACCGGGGAGCTGTTTTTT

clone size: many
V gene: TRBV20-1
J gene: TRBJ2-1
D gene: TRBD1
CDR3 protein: CSARDRSNEQFF
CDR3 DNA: TGCAGTGCTAGGGACAGGTCCAATGAGCAGTTCTTC

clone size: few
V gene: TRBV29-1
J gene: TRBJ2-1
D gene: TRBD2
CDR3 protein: CSVEPLAEYNEQFF
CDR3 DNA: TGCAGCGTTGAACCCCTAGCGGAGTACAATGAGCAGTTCTTC

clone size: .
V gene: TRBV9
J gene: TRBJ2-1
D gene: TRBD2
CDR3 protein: CASSVGSGGNLGKFF
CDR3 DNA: TGTGCCAGCAGCGTAGGGTCGGGAGGGAACCTAGGAAAGTTCTTC

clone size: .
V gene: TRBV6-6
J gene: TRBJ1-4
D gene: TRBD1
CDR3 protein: CASSHPLQGDFNEKLFF
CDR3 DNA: TGTGCCAGCAGTCACCCCCTCCAGGGGGACTTTAATGAAAAACTGTTTTTT

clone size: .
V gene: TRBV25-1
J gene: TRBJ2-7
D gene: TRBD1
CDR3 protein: CASRGQASYEQYF
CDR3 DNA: TGTGCCAGCAGGGGACAGGCGTCCTACGAGCAGTACTTC

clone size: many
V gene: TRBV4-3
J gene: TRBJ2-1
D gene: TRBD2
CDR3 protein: CASSRGLAGEGNEQFF
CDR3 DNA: TGCGCCAGCAGCCGAGGACTAGCGGGGGAAGGTAATGAGCAGTTCTTC

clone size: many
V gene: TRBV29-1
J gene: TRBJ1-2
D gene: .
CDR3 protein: CSVWGPRGYTF
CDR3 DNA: TGCAGCGTTTGGGGTCCGCGGGGCTACACCTTC

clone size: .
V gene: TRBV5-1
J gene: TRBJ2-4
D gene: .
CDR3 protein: CASSLSDTTKNIQYF
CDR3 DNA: TGCGCCAGCAGCTTGTCCGACACAACTAAAAACATTCAGTACTTC